This T cell receptor beta chain was observed in a study of tumor and adjacent non-tumor tissue in lung cancer. Study summary: Aged roughly 31 to 76 years, patients included roughly ten men and five or six women with stage I to III disease. Samples averaged roughly 4.2 million productive TCRbeta reads each.

TCRbeta libraries were built with three rounds of nested PCR, modified from ARM-PCR. MiXCR, applied by TCRdb to the multiplex PCR reads, yields one record per CDR3 protein. The table shows 85,000 to 130,000 distinct CDR3 sequences, with less than 75% occurring only once. Whole-study findings and limits: Tumor repertoires had a smaller top 100 clone share than normal lung.

No cell sorting was done before RNA was extracted from the tissue. More than 3 cm separated this lung sample from the edge of the tumor. After removal of 5 bases from V and 5 bases from J, the junction contained 10 bases not matched to a gene. This CDR3 comprises 16 residues. Germline loops: CDR1 SGHAT, CDR2 FQNNGV. For this clonotype: Its target is not known.

The source material was distant non-tumor lung tissue. The TCR was taken from a young man with non-small cell lung cancer. The chain carries TRBV11-2 and TRBJ2-1, with TRBD2 identical over 9 bases. The CDR3 protein is CASSLLLAGNNNEQFF. For the CDR3, the DNA is TGTGCCAGCAGCCTTCTCCTAGCGGGAAATAACAATGAGCAGTTCTTC.